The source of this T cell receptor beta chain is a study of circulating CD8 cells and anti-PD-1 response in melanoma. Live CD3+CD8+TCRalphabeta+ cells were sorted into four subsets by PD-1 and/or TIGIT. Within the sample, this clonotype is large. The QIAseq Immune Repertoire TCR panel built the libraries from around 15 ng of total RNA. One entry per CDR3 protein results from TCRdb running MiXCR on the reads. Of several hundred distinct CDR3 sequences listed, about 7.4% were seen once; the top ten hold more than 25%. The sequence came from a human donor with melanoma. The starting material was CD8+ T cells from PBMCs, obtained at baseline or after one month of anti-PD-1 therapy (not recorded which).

The CDR3 DNA reads as TGTGCCAGTATAGACGGACTGAACACTGAAGCTTTCTTT. Translated: CASIDGLNTEAFF. This chain links TRBV19 with TRBJ1-1; no clear D. V lost 7 bases, J lost 0 bases, and 9 bases lay in between. This CDR3 contains 13 residues. CDR1 and CDR2 from the germline V gene are LNHDA and SQIVND (reference sequence).